A selection of T cell receptor beta chains follows, all from one sample in a study of T cell changes during pregnancy in multiple sclerosis. Only in-frame clones appear in the TCRdb table, and some are missing; sequencing was by immunoSEQ multiplex PCR. This sample has about 85,000 clones, with approximately 91% found just once. The sequencing used peripheral blood, collected in the first trimester of pregnancy. These receptor sequences come from a female donor with multiple sclerosis, enrolled in a pregnancy study. CDR3s leave out the opening cysteine and the closing phenylalanine or tryptophan. The size entry is marked missing in some rows and otherwise reads once, few, many or a size class.

>TRBJ1-5|TRBV4-1|.
ASSQETGGNQPQH
>TRBJ2-1|TRBV7-9|.
ASSLMSGDYNEQF
>TRBJ1-1|TRBV18|.
ASSPLTAGENTEAF
>TRBJ2-7|TRBV7-9|.
ASSVLTGTGHYEQY
>TRBJ2-1|TRBV6-6|.
ASSRVARKYNEQF
>TRBJ2-1|TRBV18|.
ASSPPGLNNEQF
>TRBJ1-1|TRBV7-8|.
ASSPITGGTEAF
>TRBJ2-7|TRBV10-3|.
AISELNEQY
>TRBJ2-2|TRBV7-3|.
ASSPRVAGGHGELF
>TRBJ1-2|TRBV18|.
ASSRGQGTNYGYT
>TRBJ1-1|TRBV18|few
ASSPLGTGVNTEAF
>TRBJ2-7|TRBV5-1|.
ASSLGLYEQY
>TRBJ2-3|TRBV29-1|.
SVEPTNTDTQY
>TRBJ1-2|TRBV10-3|.
AISAGNGYT
>TRBJ2-1|TRBV30|.
ARGGTAYNEQF
>TRBJ2-7|TRBV2|.
ASKRGGNRYEQY
>TRBJ1-1|TRBV6-5|.
ASSNRHLGYTEAF
>TRBJ2-7|TRBV15|.
ATSRDRTGSEQY
>TRBJ2-7|TRBV5-1|once
ASNSGTGSYEQY
>TRBJ1-1|TRBV5-4|few
ASSQLRGTEAF
>TRBJ2-7|TRBV4-1|.
ASSQAPLVTYEQY
>TRBJ1-4|TRBV7-2|.
ASSLTGYKSEKLF
>TRBJ1-1|TRBV6-6|.
ASSYNRGNTEAF
>TRBJ2-7|TRBV6-6|.
ASRTRGGAEQY
>TRBJ2-5|TRBV5-5|.
ASSSRTGDSQETQY
>TRBJ2-3|TRBV7-2|.
ASSGGSTDTQY
>TRBJ2-7|TRBV15|.
ATSTDRSSYEQY
>TRBJ2-3|TRBV6-5|.
ASSETRSATQY
>TRBJ1-6|TRBV7-9|.
ASSTRAESPLH
>TRBJ2-7|TRBV7-8|.
ASRGAYEQY
>TRBJ1-6|TRBV5-1|.
ASSQQGAGNSPLH
>TRBJ2-3|TRBV7-3|.
ASSSDRGDTQY
>TRBJ1-1|TRBV7-9|.
ASSLAAGVTTEAF
>TRBJ1-1|TRBV2|.
ASNPPGGAVMNTEAF
>TRBJ2-3|TRBV19|.
ASSIGTSGSGDTQY
>TRBJ2-2|TRBV9|.
ASSVVQAGELF
>TRBJ2-1|TRBV19|.
ASRISGTGGEQF
>TRBJ2-3|TRBV7-7|.
ASSLGPAGTDTQY
>TRBJ2-7|TRBV18|.
ASSPGGVVYEQY
>TRBJ1-1|TRBV28|.
ASSRSGGNTEAF
>TRBJ2-1|TRBV9|.
ASSVGSGVREQF
>TRBJ2-7|TRBV27|.
ASSFSGFDEQY
>TRBJ2-3|TRBV7-2|.
ASSLAGVTDTQY
>TRBJ2-1|TRBV19|.
ASTGTSVGGEQF
>TRBJ1-6|TRBV27|.
ASSSRVILNYNSPLH
>TRBJ2-1|TRBV5-1|.
ASSPGLAGSYNEQF
>TRBJ1-1|TRBV6-6|.
ASSYSTGFTEAF
>TRBJ1-6|TRBV7-8|.
ASSDRGPQGVSPLH
>TRBJ1-2|TRBV2|.
ASSPGQDYGYT
>TRBJ1-2|TRBV5-4|.
ASSSTINRGGMSNYGYT
>TRBJ1-5|TRBV5-6|.
ASSAGPRNSNQPQH
>TRBJ2-1|TRBV5-1|.
ASSFGSGRVGYNEQF
>TRBJ2-2|TRBV27|.
ASARRTGELF
>TRBJ1-1|TRBV27|.
ASSMGQGLWTEAF
>TRBJ1-4|TRBV2|.
ASNGQGWEKLF